This TCR beta chain was obtained from a study of response to subunit inactivated influenza vaccine. TCRdb reanalysed the RT-PCR reads using MiXCR and keeps one entry per CDR3 protein. The data contain about 530,000 distinct CDR3 sequences, 12% of them seen just once; the ten biggest clones take up about 10%. The ends were cut back, 6 bases at V and 8 bases at J, with 13 bases in the middle. Germline V CDR1 and CDR2: DFQATT, SNEGSKA (reference sequence). CDR3 length: 11 residues. Study-wide findings and caveats: Authors suggested each seasonal flu vaccination may recruit only limited numbers of new T cells.

This clonotype occurred a few times. Antigen unknown. The sequences come from PBMCs from blood, collected on the day of vaccination. This sequence joins TRBV20-1 and TRBJ2-5; a weak D match, TRBD2 (5 bases). The sequence came from a man aged 50 or older who received an inactivated influenza vaccine. The CDR3, as DNA: TGCAGTGCCGGGTGGACTTCAACCCAGTACTTC. It yields the protein CSAGWTSTQYF.